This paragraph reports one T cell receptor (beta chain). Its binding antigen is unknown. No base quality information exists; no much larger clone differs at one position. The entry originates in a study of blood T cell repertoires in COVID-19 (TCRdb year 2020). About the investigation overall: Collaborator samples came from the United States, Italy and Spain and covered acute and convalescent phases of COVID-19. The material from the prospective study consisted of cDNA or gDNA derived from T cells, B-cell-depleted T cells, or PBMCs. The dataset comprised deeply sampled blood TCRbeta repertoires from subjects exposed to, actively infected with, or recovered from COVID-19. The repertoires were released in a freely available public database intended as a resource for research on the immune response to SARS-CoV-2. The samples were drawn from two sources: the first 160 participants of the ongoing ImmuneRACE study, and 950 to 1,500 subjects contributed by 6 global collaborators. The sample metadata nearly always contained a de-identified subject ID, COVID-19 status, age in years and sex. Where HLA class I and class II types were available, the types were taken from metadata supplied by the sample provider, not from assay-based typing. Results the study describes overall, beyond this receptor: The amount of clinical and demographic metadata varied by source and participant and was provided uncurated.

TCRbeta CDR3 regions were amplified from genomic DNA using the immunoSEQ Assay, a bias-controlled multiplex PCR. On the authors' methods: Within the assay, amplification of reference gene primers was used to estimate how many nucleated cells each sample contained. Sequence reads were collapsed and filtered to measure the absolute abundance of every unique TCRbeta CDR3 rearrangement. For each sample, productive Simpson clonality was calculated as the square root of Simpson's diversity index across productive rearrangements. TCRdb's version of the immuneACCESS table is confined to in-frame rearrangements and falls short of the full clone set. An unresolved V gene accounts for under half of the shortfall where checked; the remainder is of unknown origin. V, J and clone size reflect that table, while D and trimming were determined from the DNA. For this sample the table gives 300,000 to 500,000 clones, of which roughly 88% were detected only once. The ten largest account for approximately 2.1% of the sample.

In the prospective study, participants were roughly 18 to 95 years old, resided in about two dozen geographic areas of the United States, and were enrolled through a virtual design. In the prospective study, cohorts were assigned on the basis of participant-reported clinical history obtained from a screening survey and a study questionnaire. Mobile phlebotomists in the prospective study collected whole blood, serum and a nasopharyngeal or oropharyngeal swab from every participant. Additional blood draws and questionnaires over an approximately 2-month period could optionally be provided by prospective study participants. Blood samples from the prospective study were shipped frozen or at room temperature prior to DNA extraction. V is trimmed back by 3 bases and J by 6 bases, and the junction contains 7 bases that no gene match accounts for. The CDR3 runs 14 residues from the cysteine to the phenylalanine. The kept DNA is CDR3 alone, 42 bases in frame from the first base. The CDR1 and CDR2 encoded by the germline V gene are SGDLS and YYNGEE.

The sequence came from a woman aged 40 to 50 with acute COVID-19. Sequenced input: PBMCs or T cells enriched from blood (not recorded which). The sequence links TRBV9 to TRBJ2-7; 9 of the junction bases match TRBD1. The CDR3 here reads CASSELQGATEQYF. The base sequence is TGTGCCAGCAGCGAACTACAGGGGGCGACCGAGCAGTACTTC. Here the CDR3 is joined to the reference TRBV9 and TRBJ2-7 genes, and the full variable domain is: DSGVTQTPKHLITATGQRVTLRCSPRSGDLSVYWYQQSLDQGLQFLIQYYNGEERAKGNILERFSAQQFPDLHSELNLSSLELGDSALYFCASSELQGATEQYFGPGTRLTVT.